What follows describes a single T cell receptor beta chain. This record belongs to a study of blood T cell repertoires in COVID-19. Study background: Material from acute and convalescent COVID-19 was sourced from the United States, Italy and Spain.

CDR1 is MNHEY, CDR2 SMNVEV, per germline (reference sequence). The CDR3 contains 14 residues. V was trimmed by 4 bases and J by 4 bases, leaving 11 bases between them. Sequenced by immunoSEQ multiplex PCR; TCRdb stores in-frame clones only, minus some. The sample contains about 30,000 clones, 75% to 85% of which appear only once. The rearrangement uses TRBV27 and TRBJ2-4; no clear D gene. The sequencing input was peripheral blood. This clonotype originated in a man at least 80 years old with active COVID-19. CDR3 DNA sequence: TGTGCCAGCAGTTCCACTTTGAGGAAAAACATTCAGTACTTC. Protein product: CASSSTLRKNIQYF.